The clone carrying this TCR beta chain was seen ten or more times. V was clipped by 1 base and J by 3 bases, with 6 bases between them. Germline CDR1 is MNHNS and CDR2 is SASEGT. This CDR3 region has 14 residues. TCR beta CDR3 sequences were amplified from RNA transcripts. A first-round RT-PCR of the TCR CDR3 used the HTBI primer set. From the multiplex PCR reads, TCRdb called clonotypes with MiXCR, one entry per CDR3 protein. The profile shows a few hundred thousand distinct CDR3 sequences, 14% to 15% of them singletons. This sample was included in a study of T cells in Graves' hyperthyroidism and ophthalmopathy.

This sequence joins TRBV6-1 and TRBJ2-2; tentative D call: TRBD2 (5 bases). The source is a woman aged 25-40 years with Graves' hyperthyroidism. The sequenced sample was blood. CDR3 region: CASSEDGDTGELFF. The CDR3 nucleotides read TGTGCCAGCAGTGAAGACGGGGACACCGGGGAGCTGTTTTTT.